This TCR beta chain was profiled in a study of identical twins. Donors were all healthy Caucasians. CDR1 and CDR2 from the germline V gene are MNHNS and SASEGT. This CDR3 is built from 13 residues. The V and J ends lost 8 bases and 6 bases, in that order; junction bases with no gene match: 9. TCRdb independently ran MiXCR on the 5' RACE reads; one entry per CDR3 protein. The data show about 520,000 distinct CDR3 sequences, under 25% seen once. A further study also used this sample, focusing on T cells expressing NK-cell markers. That source adds: NKG2C+ dominant clonotypes from several donors made up about 1.0-7.5% of CD8+ T cells. Evidence did not settle whether expanded NKG2C+ T cell clones targeted HCMV.

The origin of this receptor is a woman aged 18-29 years in good health. The V call is TRBV6-1, the J call TRBJ1-1; 7 nucleotides align to TRBD1. The specimen sequenced was CD4+ T cells sorted from blood. CDR3 DNA sequence: TGTGCCAGCGGGAGACAGGGTGTGTCTGAAGCTTTCTTT. It translates to CASGRQGVSEAFF.